The next 13 T cell receptor beta chains were all read from a single sample in a study of blood T cells in healthy people across ages. Sample-barcoded 5' priming and a J-beta primer mix drove a second PCR of about 7 to 11 cycles. One entry per CDR3 protein results from TCRdb running MiXCR on the 5' RACE reads. This table holds about 780,000 distinct CDR3 sequences, about 47% found once. The source material was blood. The receptors derive from a man older than 75 in good health.

V and J are TRBV29-1 and TRBJ1-2; 7 bases agree with TRBD1. CDR3 length: 13 residues. Germline V gene lookup returns CDR1 SQVTM and CDR2 ANQGSEA. Unmatched junction bases numbered 10, after V lost 6 bases and J lost 6 bases. DNA for the CDR3: TGCAGCGTCGCTACAGGGGTTGACAATGGCTACACCTTC. This sequence encodes CSVATGVDNGYTF.

The chain recombines TRBV6-1 with TRBJ2-4; D possibly corresponds to TRBD2 (6 bases). TRBJ2-5 explains the end of the DNA better; the J call may be wrong. CDR1 is MNHNS and CDR2 is SASEGT in the germline V gene. There are 16 residues in the CDR3. This chain's CDR3 is CASSEVWGGGKETQYF. CDR3 bases: TGTGCCAGCAGTGAAGTTTGGGGAGGAGGAAAAGAGACCCAGTACTTC.

About this clonotype itself: A much bigger clone sits one base away, suggesting this may be a read error. This chain connects TRBV28 to TRBJ2-5; the D call may be TRBD1 or TRBD2 (5 bases each). With 7 bases removed from V and 13 bases from J, the gap between germline ends came to 22 bases. The germline V gene has CDR1 MDHEN and CDR2 SYDVKM. The CDR3 is 13 residues long. CDR3 loop: CASKDQGPYERYF. CDR3 sequence (DNA): TGTGCCAGCAAGGACCAGGGACCCTACGAGCGGTACTTC.

The rearrangement joins TRBV10-3 to TRBJ2-7; D is uncertain. CDR3 length: 15 residues. Trimming stripped 3 bases from V and 0 bases from J, with 12 bases between. CDR1 is ENHRY and CDR2 is SYGVKD in the germline V gene. Here the CDR3 reads CAISDPSFPSYEQYF. The CDR3 nucleotides read TGTGCCATCAGTGACCCCTCCTTCCCCTCCTACGAGCAGTACTTC.

There are many counts of this clonotype. This chain joins TRBV7-2 and TRBJ2-7, with D hard to call. V was clipped by 1 base and J by 3 bases, with 10 bases between them. From germline, CDR1 is SGHTA and CDR2 FQGNSA. This CDR3 has 14 residues. CDR3: CASSLGGSLYEQYF. CDR3 bases: TGTGCCAGCAGCTTAGGCGGCAGCCTCTACGAGCAGTACTTC.

This clonotype was counted a few times. The rearrangement joins TRBV6-1 to TRBJ2-7; 9 nucleotides align to TRBD2. CDR1 MNHNS and CDR2 SASEGT come from the germline V gene. The CDR3 loop spans 15 amino acids. V shed 5 bases, J shed 0 bases, and the junction held 5 bases outside the gene matches. CDR3 DNA: TGTGCCAGCAGTTGGGTAGCGGGGGACTCCTACGAGCAGTACTTC. It specifies CASSWVAGDSYEQYF.

The J gene is TRBJ2-7, the V gene TRBV10-3, with TRBD1 identical over 9 bases. This CDR3 comprises 14 residues. V was clipped by 6 bases and J by 6 bases; unmatched bases: 9. Germline V lookup: CDR1 ENHRY, CDR2 SYGVKD. CDR3 coding DNA: TGTGCCATCAGACCTCGGGACAGGGTTGGCGAGCAGTACTTC. Amino acid sequence: CAIRPRDRVGEQYF.

This clonotype was seen a handful of times. The CDR3 sequence: CSAREPRETQYF. In DNA form, the CDR3 reads TGCAGCGCTCGGGAGCCTCGAGAGACCCAGTACTTC. V gene TRBV29-1 combines with J gene TRBJ2-5; D perhaps matches TRBD2 (6 bases). This CDR3 contains 12 residues. With 7 bases removed from V and 4 bases from J, the gap between germline ends came to 13 bases. The V gene's germline CDR1 is SQVTM and CDR2 ANQGSEA. Based on the CDR3 plus reference TRBV29-1 and TRBJ2-5, the full variable domain is SAVISQKPSRDICQRGTSLTIQCQVDSQVTMMFWYRQQPGQSLTLIATANQGSEATYESGFVIDKFPISRPNLTFSTLTVSNMSPEDSSIYLCSAREPRETQYFGPGTRLLVL.

This sequence joins TRBV2 and TRBJ2-7, with TRBD1 matching over 8 bases. Judging by the DNA end, TRBJ2-5 fits better; the J call may be wrong. The germline CDR1 and CDR2 sequences are SNHLY and FYNNEI. The CDR3 consists of 15 residues. The CDR3 loop is CASSETGAPLETQYF. CDR3 DNA: TGTGCCAGCAGTGAGACAGGGGCCCCACTAGAGACCCAGTACTTC.

This rearrangement joins TRBV6-6 to TRBJ2-1, with D possibly being TRBD2 (5 bases). Germline V CDR1 and CDR2: MNHNY, SVGAGI (reference sequence). V lost 6 bases and J lost 7, with 16 bases in between. This CDR3 has 14 residues. DNA of the CDR3: TGTGCCAGCAGCAGCGGAAACCAGAAGAATGAGCAGTTCTTC. This gives the protein CASSSGNQKNEQFF.

The CDR3 is CASSQPDRPAYEQYF. CDR3 DNA: TGTGCCAGCAGCCAACCGGACAGGCCGGCCTACGAGCAGTACTTC. The V gene is TRBV6-6, the J gene TRBJ2-7; the match to TRBD1 covers 7 bases. Germline CDR1 and CDR2: MNHNY and SVGAGI (reference sequence). This CDR3 spans 15 amino acids. V trimming: 6 bases; J trimming: 2 bases; junction bases outside the gene matches: 10.

This clonotype was observed a few times. This chain uses TRBV5-1 with TRBJ2-7; 9 nucleotides match TRBD1. V was pared by 0 bases and J by 5 bases, with 6 bases of the junction left unmatched. Germline V gives CDR1 SGHRS, CDR2 YFSETQ. This CDR3 contains 15 residues. DNA of the CDR3: TGCGCCAGCAGCTTGGAGGACAGGGGATACCACGAGCAGTACTTC. This encodes CASSLEDRGYHEQYF. The full variable domain, with the rest looked up from reference TRBV5-1 and TRBJ2-7, is KAGVTQTPRYLIKTRGQQVTLSCSPISGHRSVSWYQQTPGQGLQFLFEYFSETQRNKGNFPGRFSGRQFSNSRSEMNVSTLELGDSALYLCASSLEDRGYHEQYFGPGTRLTVT.

The genes are TRBV6-1 and TRBJ1-2; TRBD1 matches at 7 bases. The CDR3 spans 13 residues. Germline CDR1 reads MNHNS; CDR2 reads SASEGT. V lost 6 bases to trimming and J lost 1 base; unmatched junction nucleotides: 2. The CDR3 nucleotides are TGTGCCAGCAGGGCAGGGGGTAACTATGGCTACACCTTC. As protein: CASRAGGNYGYTF.